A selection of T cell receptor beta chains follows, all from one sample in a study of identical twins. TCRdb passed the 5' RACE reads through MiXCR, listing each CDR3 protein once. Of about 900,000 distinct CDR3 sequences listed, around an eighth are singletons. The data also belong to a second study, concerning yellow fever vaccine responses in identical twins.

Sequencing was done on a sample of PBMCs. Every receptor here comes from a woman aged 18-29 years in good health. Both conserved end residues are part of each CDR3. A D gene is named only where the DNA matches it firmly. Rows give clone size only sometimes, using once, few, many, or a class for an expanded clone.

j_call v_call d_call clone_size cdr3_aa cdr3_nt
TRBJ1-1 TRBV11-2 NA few CASSVLTATNTEAFF TGTGCCAGCAGCGTATTGACAGCCACGAACACTGAAGCTTTCTTT
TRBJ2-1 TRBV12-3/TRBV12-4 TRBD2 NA CASSFSGLAGSEEQFF TGTGCCAGCAGTTTCAGTGGCCTAGCGGGATCTGAAGAGCAGTTCTTC
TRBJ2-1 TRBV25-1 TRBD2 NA CASSESLVREGYNEQFF TGTGCCAGCAGTGAATCACTGGTGCGGGAGGGATACAATGAGCAGTTCTTC
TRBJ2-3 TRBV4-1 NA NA CASSQLTYIGSTDTQYF TGCGCCAGCAGCCAACTGACATATATTGGGAGCACAGATACGCAGTATTTT
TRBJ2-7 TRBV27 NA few CASSFGTGSEQYF TGTGCCAGCAGTTTCGGGACGGGGTCCGAGCAGTACTTC
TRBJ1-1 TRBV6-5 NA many CASSYSESGTEAFF TGTGCCAGCAGTTACTCGGAAAGTGGGACTGAAGCTTTCTTT
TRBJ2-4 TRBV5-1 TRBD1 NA CASSPRQGGNIQYF TGCGCCAGCAGCCCCAGACAGGGGGGGAACATTCAGTACTTC
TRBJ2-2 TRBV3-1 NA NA CASSQGTSTGELFF TGTGCCAGCAGCCAAGGGACCAGCACCGGGGAGCTGTTTTTT
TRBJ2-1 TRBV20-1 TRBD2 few CSAADRAGGYNEQFF TGCAGTGCCGCTGACCGAGCGGGAGGGTACAATGAGCAGTTCTTC
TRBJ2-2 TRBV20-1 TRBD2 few CSASSGSITGELFF TGCAGTGCTTCTAGCGGGAGTATAACCGGGGAGCTGTTTTTT
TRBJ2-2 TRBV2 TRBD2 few CASSEEYLAGGNTGELFF TGTGCCAGCAGTGAAGAGTATCTAGCGGGCGGTAACACCGGGGAGCTGTTTTTT
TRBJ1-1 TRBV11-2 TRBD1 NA CASSLGRGGSNTEAFF TGTGCCAGCAGCTTAGGAAGAGGGGGCAGTAATACTGAAGCTTTCTTT
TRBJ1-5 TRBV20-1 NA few CSARTDSSNQPQHF TGCAGTGCTAGAACAGACTCTAGCAATCAGCCCCAGCATTTT
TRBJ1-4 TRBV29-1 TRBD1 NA CSVEDGDREVFF TGCAGCGTTGAAGATGGTGACAGGGAGGTGTTTTTT
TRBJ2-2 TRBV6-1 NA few CASTFGPTGELFF TGTGCCAGCACATTTGGACCCACCGGGGAGCTGTTTTTT
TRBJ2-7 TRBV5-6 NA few CASSAQGRGQYF TGTGCCAGCAGCGCACAGGGGAGGGGGCAGTACTTC
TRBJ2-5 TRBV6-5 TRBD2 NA CASSFPLAGGETQYF TGTGCCAGCAGTTTCCCCTTAGCGGGAGGGGAGACCCAGTACTTC
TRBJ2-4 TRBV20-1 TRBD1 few CSATQGALQYF TGCAGTGCGACACAGGGGGCCCTTCAGTACTTC
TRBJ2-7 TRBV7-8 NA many CASSLVGRAYEQYF TGTGCCAGCAGCTTAGTAGGTAGAGCCTACGAGCAGTACTTC
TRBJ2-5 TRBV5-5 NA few CASSFIGTQETQYF TGTGCCAGCAGCTTCATAGGGACCCAAGAGACCCAGTACTTC
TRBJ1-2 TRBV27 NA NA CASSPAVSSGDYGYTF TGTGCCAGCAGTCCGGCCGTATCCTCCGGGGACTATGGCTACACCTTC
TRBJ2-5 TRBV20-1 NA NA CSAGHGPGETQYF TGCAGTGCTGGTCATGGACCAGGGGAGACCCAGTACTTC
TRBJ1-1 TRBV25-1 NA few CASSHTGSNTEAFF TGTGCCAGCAGTCACACGGGAAGTAACACTGAAGCTTTCTTT
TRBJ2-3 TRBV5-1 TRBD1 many CASSPGGYTDTQYF TGCGCCAGCAGCCCAGGGGGCTACACAGATACGCAGTATTTT
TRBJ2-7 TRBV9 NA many CASSVSGGTIYEQYF TGTGCCAGCAGCGTATCAGGGGGGACGATCTACGAGCAGTACTTC
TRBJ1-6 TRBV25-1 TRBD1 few CASSESGTGRGFSPLHF TGTGCCAGCAGTGAATCTGGGACGGGCAGGGGGTTCTCACCCCTCCACTTT
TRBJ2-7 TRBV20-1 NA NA CSAGILSYEQYF TGCAGTGCTGGAATATTGTCGTACGAGCAGTACTTC
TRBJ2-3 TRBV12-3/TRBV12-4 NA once CASTPVQRGTDTQYF TGTGCCAGCACCCCAGTACAACGGGGCACAGATACGCAGTATTTT
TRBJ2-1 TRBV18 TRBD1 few CASTGQGRVNEQFF TGTGCCAGCACCGGACAGGGTCGGGTCAATGAGCAGTTCTTC
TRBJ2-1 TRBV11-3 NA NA CASSFARTHYNEQFF TGTGCCAGCAGCTTCGCGCGGACACACTACAATGAGCAGTTCTTC
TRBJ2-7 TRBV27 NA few CASSRGSGFGEQYF TGTGCCAGCAGCCGGGGTTCGGGGTTCGGCGAGCAGTACTTC
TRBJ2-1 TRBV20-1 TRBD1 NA CSARDRDNEQFF TGCAGTGCCCGGGACAGGGACAATGAGCAGTTCTTC
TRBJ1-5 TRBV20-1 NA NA CSARDNNQPQHF TGCAGTGCCAGGGACAATAATCAGCCCCAGCATTTT
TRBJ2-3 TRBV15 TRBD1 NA CATSSGGRDRDSDTQYF TGTGCCACCAGCAGTGGGGGGAGGGACAGGGACTCTGATACGCAGTATTTT
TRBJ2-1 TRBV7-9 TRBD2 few CASSLTLAVKRNEQFF TGTGCCAGCAGCTTAACCCTAGCGGTCAAGCGGAATGAGCAGTTCTTC
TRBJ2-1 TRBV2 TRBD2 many CAKARTSGSSYNEQFF TGTGCCAAAGCCAGGACTAGCGGGAGCTCCTACAATGAGCAGTTCTTC
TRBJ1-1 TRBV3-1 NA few CASSQEGWQDGEAFF TGTGCCAGCAGCCAAGAAGGGTGGCAGGACGGTGAAGCTTTCTTT
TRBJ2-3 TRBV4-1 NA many CASSQSRKPSTDTQYF TGCGCCAGCAGCCAAAGTAGAAAACCCAGCACAGATACGCAGTATTTT
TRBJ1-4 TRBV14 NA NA CASSQEVAANEKLFF TGTGCCAGCAGCCAAGAAGTGGCCGCTAATGAAAAACTGTTTTTT
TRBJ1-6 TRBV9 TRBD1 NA CASATGTGNNSPLHF TGTGCCAGCGCCACGGGGACAGGGAATAATTCACCCCTCCACTTT
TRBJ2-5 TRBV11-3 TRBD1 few CASSLDRGEETQYF TGTGCCAGCTCCTTAGACAGGGGTGAAGAGACCCAGTACTTC
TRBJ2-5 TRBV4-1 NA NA CASSQALGTQETQYF TGCGCCAGCAGCCAAGCCTTGGGAACCCAAGAGACCCAGTACTTC
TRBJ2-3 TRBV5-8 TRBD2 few CASSPTPGLETDTQYF TGTGCCAGCAGCCCAACACCGGGACTAGAGACAGATACGCAGTATTTT
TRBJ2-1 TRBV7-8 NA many CASSPGTSSSYNEQFF TGTGCCAGCAGCCCGGGGACGTCGAGCTCCTACAATGAGCAGTTCTTC
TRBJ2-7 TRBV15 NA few CATSSGHISEQYF TGTGCCACCAGCAGCGGACATATCTCCGAGCAGTACTTC
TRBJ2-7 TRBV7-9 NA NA CASSLGVVASYEQYF TGTGCCAGCAGCTTAGGAGTGGTAGCGAGCTACGAGCAGTACTTC
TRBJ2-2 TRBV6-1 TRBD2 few CASEFGGAGTGELFF TGTGCCAGCGAATTCGGGGGGGCGGGCACCGGGGAGCTGTTTTTT
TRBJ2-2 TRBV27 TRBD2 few CASSPPTGGGNTGELFF TGTGCCAGCAGTCCCCCGACCGGGGGGGGGAACACCGGGGAGCTGTTTTTT